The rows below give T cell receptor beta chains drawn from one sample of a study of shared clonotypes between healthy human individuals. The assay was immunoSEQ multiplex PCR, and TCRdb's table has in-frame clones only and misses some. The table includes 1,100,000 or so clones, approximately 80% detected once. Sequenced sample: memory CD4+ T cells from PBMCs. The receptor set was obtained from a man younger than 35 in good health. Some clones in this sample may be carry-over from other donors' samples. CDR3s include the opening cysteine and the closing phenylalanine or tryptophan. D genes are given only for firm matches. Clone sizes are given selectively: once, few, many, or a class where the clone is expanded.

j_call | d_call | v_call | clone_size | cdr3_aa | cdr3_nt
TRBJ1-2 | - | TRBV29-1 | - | CSSDSGGEGYTF | TGCAGCTCTGATTCGGGGGGCGAAGGCTACACCTTC
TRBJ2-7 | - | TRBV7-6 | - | CASSPSQGLSSYEQYF | TGTGCCAGCAGTCCAAGTCAGGGGCTGAGCTCCTACGAGCAGTACTTC
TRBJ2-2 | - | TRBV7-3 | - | CASSLLAGELFF | TGTGCCAGCAGCTTATTGGCCGGGGAGCTGTTTTTT
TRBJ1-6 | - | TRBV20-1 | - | CSARDRSPLHF | TGCAGTGCTAGAGATCGGTCACCCCTCCACTTT
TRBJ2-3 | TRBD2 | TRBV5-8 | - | CASTIKGGRADTQYF | TGTGCCAGCACCATCAAAGGCGGGAGGGCGGATACGCAGTATTTT
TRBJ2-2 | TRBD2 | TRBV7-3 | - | CASSPFVASGITGELFF | TGTGCCAGCAGCCCGTTTGTGGCTAGCGGGATAACCGGGGAGCTGTTTTTT
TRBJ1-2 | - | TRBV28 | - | CASIQRSDWGYGYTF | TGTGCCAGCATTCAAAGGTCGGACTGGGGCTATGGCTACACCTTC
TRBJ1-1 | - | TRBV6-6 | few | CASNQTPGLGTEAFF | TGTGCCAGCAACCAGACTCCGGGGCTTGGCACTGAAGCTTTCTTT
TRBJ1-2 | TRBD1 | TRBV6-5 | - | CASSTQGARGYGYTF | TGTGCCAGCAGTACTCAGGGGGCGCGAGGGTATGGCTACACCTTC
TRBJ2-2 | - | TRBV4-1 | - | CASSQGPRAGELFF | TGCGCCAGCAGCCAAGGGCCCAGGGCCGGGGAGCTGTTTTTT
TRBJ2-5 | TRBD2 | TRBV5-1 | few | CASSPQAGAETQYF | TGCGCCAGCAGCCCCCAAGCGGGAGCAGAGACCCAGTACTTC
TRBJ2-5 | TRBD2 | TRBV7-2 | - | CASSLSGTSGRASQETQYF | TGTGCCAGCAGCTTAAGTGGGACTAGCGGGAGGGCGTCCCAAGAGACCCAGTACTTC
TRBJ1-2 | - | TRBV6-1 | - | CASSEQVVLGYTF | TGTGCCAGCAGTGAACAGGTTGTTCTAGGCTACACCTTC
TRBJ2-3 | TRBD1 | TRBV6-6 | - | CASSYSQGARDTQYF | TGTGCCAGCAGTTACTCTCAGGGGGCACGAGATACGCAGTATTTT
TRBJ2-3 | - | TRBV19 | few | CASSIEGSTDTQYF | TGTGCCAGTAGTATAGAGGGCAGCACAGATACGCAGTATTTT
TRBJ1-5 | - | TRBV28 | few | CASSLGFGNQPQHF | TGTGCCAGCAGTTTGGGATTCGGGAATCAGCCCCAGCATTTT
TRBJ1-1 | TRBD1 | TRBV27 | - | CASSFAGGRAEAFF | TGTGCCAGCAGTTTCGCAGGGGGCCGGGCTGAAGCTTTCTTT
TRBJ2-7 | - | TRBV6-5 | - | CASSGEGPTYEQYF | TGTGCCAGCAGTGGTGAGGGACCAACCTACGAGCAGTACTTC
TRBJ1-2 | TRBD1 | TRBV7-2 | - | CASSSHRGGGYTF | TGTGCCAGCAGCTCACACAGGGGTGGTGGCTACACCTTC
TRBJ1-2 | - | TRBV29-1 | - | CSVERRGEYGYTF | TGCAGCGTTGAACGGAGGGGAGAGTATGGCTACACCTTC
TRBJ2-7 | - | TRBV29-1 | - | CSVEAGSYEQYF | TGCAGCGTTGAAGCCGGCTCCTACGAGCAGTACTTC
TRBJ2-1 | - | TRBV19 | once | CASTTGTHNNEQFF | TGTGCCAGTACGACCGGGACGCATAACAATGAGCAGTTCTTC
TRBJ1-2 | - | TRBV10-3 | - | CAIGFGDGYTF | TGTGCCATCGGTTTTGGCGATGGCTACACCTTC
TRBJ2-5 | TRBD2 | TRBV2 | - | CASSALREVKQETQYF | TGTGCCAGCAGTGCTCTCCGGGAGGTGAAGCAAGAGACCCAGTACTTC
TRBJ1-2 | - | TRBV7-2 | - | CASSPERMANYGYTF | TGTGCCAGCAGCCCAGAGCGCATGGCTAACTATGGCTACACCTTC
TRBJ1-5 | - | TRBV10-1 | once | CASANLPAANQPQHF | TGCGCCAGCGCCAACCTTCCGGCCGCCAATCAGCCCCAGCATTTT
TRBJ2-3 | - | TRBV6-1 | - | CASSEVWGARRPDTQYF | TGTGCCAGCAGTGAAGTTTGGGGGGCCCGGCGCCCAGATACGCAGTATTTT
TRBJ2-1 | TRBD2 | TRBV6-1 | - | CASSGLAGQTIGYNEQFF | TGTGCCAGCAGTGGACTAGCGGGACAAACCATCGGCTACAATGAGCAGTTCTTC
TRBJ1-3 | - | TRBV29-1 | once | CSAISFSSGNTIYF | TGCAGCGCAATTTCCTTCAGCTCTGGAAACACCATATATTTT
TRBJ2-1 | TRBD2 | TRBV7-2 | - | CASSPKREHFGKQFF | TGTGCCAGCAGCCCCAAGCGGGAGCATTTCGGGAAGCAGTTCTTC
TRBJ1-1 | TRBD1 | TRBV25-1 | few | CASPEDRGDLGTEAFF | TGTGCCAGCCCTGAGGACAGGGGGGACTTAGGCACTGAAGCTTTCTTT
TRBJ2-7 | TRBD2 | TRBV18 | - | CASSPAGVEQYF | TGTGCCAGCTCACCAGCGGGGGTCGAGCAGTACTTC
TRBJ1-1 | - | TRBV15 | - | CATIKGDALSEAFF | TGTGCCACCATTAAGGGGGACGCGTTGTCGGAAGCTTTCTTT
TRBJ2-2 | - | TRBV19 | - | CASSIEAGWRGTAGELFF | TGTGCCAGTAGTATCGAAGCAGGGTGGAGGGGAACCGCCGGGGAGCTGTTTTTT
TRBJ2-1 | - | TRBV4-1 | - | CASSPPPEAISYNEQFF | TGCGCCAGCAGCCCACCCCCGGAAGCGATCTCCTACAATGAGCAGTTCTTC